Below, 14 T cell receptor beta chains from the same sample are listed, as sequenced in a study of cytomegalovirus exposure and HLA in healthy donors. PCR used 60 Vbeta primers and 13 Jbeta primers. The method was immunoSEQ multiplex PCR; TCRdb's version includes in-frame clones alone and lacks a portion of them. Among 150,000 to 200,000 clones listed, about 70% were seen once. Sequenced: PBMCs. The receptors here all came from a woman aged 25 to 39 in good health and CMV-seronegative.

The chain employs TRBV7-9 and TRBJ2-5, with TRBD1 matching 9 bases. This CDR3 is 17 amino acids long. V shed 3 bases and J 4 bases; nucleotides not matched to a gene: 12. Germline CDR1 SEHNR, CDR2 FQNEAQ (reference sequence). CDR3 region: CASSLQEQGAKIETQYF. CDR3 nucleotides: TGTGCCAGCAGCTTGCAAGAACAGGGGGCCAAGATAGAGACCCAGTACTTC.

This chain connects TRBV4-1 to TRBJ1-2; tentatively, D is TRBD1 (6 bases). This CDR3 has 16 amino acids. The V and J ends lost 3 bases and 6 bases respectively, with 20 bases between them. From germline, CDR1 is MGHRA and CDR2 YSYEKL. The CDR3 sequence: CASSHNGIDRYNGYTF. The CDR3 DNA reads TGCGCCAGCAGCCACAACGGCATAGACAGGTACAATGGCTACACCTTC.

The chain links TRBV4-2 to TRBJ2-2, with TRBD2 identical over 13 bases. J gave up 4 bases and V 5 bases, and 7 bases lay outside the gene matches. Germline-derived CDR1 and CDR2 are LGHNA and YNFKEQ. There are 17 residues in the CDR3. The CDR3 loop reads CASSLGLAGSLTGELFF. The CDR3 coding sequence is TGTGCCAGCAGCTTGGGACTAGCGGGATCCCTCACCGGGGAGCTGTTTTTT.

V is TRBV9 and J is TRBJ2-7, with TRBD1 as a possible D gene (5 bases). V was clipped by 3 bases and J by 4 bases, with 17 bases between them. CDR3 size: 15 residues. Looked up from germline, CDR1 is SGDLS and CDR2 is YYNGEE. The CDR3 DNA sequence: TGTGCCAGCAGCGCGTCGTACGGTACAGGTTACGAGCAGTACTTC. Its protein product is CASSASYGTGYEQYF.

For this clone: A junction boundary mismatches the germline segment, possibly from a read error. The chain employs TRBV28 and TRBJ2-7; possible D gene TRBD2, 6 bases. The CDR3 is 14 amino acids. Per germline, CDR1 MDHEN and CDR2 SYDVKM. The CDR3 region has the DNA TGTGTCAGCAGTTACGGAGGGGCCTCCTACGAGCAGTACTTC. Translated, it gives CVSSYGGASYEQYF.

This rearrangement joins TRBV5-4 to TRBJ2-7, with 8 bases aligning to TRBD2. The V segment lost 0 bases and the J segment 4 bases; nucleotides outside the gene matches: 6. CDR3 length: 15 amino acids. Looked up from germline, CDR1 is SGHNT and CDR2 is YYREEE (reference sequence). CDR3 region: CASSLGTSRTYEQYF. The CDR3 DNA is TGTGCCAGCAGCTTGGGGACTAGCAGAACATACGAGCAGTACTTC.

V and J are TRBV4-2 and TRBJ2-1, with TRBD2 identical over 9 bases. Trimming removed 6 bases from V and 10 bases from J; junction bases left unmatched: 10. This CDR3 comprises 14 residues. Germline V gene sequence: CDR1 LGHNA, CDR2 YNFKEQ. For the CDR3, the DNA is TGTGCCAGCAGTCTGAGCCTAAGCGGGAGGGAGCAGTTCTTC. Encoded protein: CASSLSLSGREQFF.

DNA of the CDR3: TGTGCCAGCAGTCCCAGGACTAGGGACGGATTTCGCTCTGGGGCCAACGTCCTGACTTTC. Translated: CASSPRTRDGFRSGANVLTF. V is TRBV27 and J is TRBJ2-6, with 7 bases fitting TRBD2. The CDR3 consists of 20 residues. Losses at the gene ends were 5 bases for V and 0 bases for J; bases not matched to a gene: 16. Germline V gives CDR1 MNHEY, CDR2 SMNVEV (reference sequence).

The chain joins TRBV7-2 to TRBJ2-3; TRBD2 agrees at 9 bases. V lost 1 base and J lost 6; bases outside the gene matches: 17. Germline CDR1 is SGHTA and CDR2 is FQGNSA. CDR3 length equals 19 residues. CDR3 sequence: CASSLVLAGLLRASDTQYF. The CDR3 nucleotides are TGTGCCAGCAGCTTAGTGCTAGCGGGACTTCTCCGAGCATCCGATACGCAGTATTTT.

CDR3: CASSQETSGKSDTQYF. The CDR3 DNA is TGCGCCAGCAGCCAAGAGACTAGCGGGAAGTCAGATACGCAGTATTTT. V is TRBV4-1 and J is TRBJ2-3; 11 bases are shared with TRBD2. The CDR3 consists of 16 residues. With V trimmed by 0 bases and J by 4 bases, 3 bases remained unmatched. CDR1 and CDR2 from the germline V gene are MGHRA and YSYEKL.

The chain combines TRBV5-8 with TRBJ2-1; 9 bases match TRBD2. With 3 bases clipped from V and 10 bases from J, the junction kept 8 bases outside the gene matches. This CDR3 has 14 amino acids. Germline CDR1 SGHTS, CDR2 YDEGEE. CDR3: CASSSTRGGREQFF. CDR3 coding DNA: TGTGCCAGCAGCTCGACGCGGGGGGGGAGGGAGCAGTTCTTC. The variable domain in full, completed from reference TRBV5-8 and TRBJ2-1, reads EAGVTQSPTHLIKTRGQQATLRCSPISGHTSVYWYQQALGLGLQFLLWYDEGEERNRGNFPPRFSGRQFPNYSSELNVNALELEDSALYLCASSSTRGGREQFFGPGTRLTVL.

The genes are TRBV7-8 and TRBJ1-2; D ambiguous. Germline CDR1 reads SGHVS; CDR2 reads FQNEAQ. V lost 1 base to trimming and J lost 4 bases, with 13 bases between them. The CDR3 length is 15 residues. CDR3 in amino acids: CASSLGTTAGYGYTF. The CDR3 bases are TGTGCCAGCAGCTTAGGAACCACCGCCGGCTATGGCTACACCTTC.

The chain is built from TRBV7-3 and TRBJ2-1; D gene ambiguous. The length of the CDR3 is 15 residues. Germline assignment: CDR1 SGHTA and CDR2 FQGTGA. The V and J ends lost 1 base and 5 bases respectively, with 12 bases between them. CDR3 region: CASSLSSLMNNEQFF. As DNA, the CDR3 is TGTGCCAGCAGCTTAAGTAGTCTAATGAACAATGAGCAGTTCTTC.

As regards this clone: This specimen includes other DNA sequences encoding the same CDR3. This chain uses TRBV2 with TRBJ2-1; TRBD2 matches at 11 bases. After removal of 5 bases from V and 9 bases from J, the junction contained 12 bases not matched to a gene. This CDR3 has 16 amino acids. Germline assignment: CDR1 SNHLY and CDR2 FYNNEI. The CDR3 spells CASSSGLAAGGSEQFF. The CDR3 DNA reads TGTGCCAGCAGTTCGGGACTAGCGGCAGGGGGTAGTGAGCAGTTCTTC.